One sample yielded the 14 T cell receptor beta chains listed below, sequenced in a study of technical replicates of blood from a few donors (dated 2017 in TCRdb). The receptor library was made with the immunoSEQ multiplex PCR assay. TCRdb's version of the immuneACCESS table is confined to in-frame rearrangements and falls short of the full clone set. An unresolved V gene accounts for under half of the shortfall where checked; the remainder is of unknown origin. The sample includes roughly 60,000 clones, with 86% observed a single time. The ten largest clones add up to 5% to 6% of the sample. Sequencing was done on a sample of PBMCs. These receptors were taken from a human donor in good health. Some clones in this sample may be carry-over from other donors' samples.

This clone appeared a single time. The chain recombines TRBV7-9 with TRBJ2-1; TRBD2 is a possible D gene (5 bases). Germline V CDR1 and CDR2: SEHNR, FQNEAQ (reference sequence). This CDR3 region has 14 residues. V lost 5 bases to trimming and J lost 3 bases, with 11 bases between them. The CDR3 DNA reads TGTGCCAGCAGCAGCCACGGACTCTACAATGAGCAGTTCTTC. The encoded protein is CASSSHGLYNEQFF.

The chain joins TRBV4-2 to TRBJ2-1; 9 positions match TRBD2. CDR3 length: 22 amino acids. Germline loops: CDR1 LGHNA, CDR2 YNFKEQ. Trimming cost V 1 base and J 0 bases; bases outside gene matches: 19. The CDR3 loop reads CASSQVVGGTSKKEGSYNEQFF. Written as DNA, the CDR3 is TGTGCCAGCAGCCAAGTAGTGGGCGGGACTAGCAAGAAAGAGGGCTCCTACAATGAGCAGTTCTTC.

The chain employs TRBV28 and TRBJ2-5; 11 nucleotides agree with TRBD1. Trimming removed 5 bases from V and 0 bases from J; junction bases left unmatched: 5. The CDR3 extends over 16 amino acids. Germline V gene data show CDR1 as MDHEN and CDR2 as SYDVKM. The CDR3 is CASSGMGQGDQETQYF. DNA for the CDR3: TGTGCCAGCAGTGGGATGGGACAGGGGGACCAAGAGACCCAGTACTTC.

This clone was found a few times. The gene calls are TRBV7-9 and TRBJ1-1, with TRBD1 matching over 8 bases. V lost 3 bases and J lost 8; bases outside the gene matches: 2. Germline CDR1 SEHNR, CDR2 FQNEAQ (reference sequence). CDR3 length equals 12 residues. CDR3 in DNA: TGTGCCAGCAGCTTTGGGGACAGGGAAGCTTTCTTT. It is translated as CASSFGDREAFF.

The chain uses TRBV18 and TRBJ2-2, with TRBD1 as a possible D gene (6 bases). This CDR3 spans 15 amino acids. The V gene's germline CDR1 is KGHSH and CDR2 LQKENI. V gave up 3 bases and J gave up 1 base, with 9 bases separating them. CDR3: CASSPEDRNTGELFF. CDR3 DNA: TGTGCCAGCTCACCCGAGGACAGGAACACCGGGGAGCTGTTTTTT.

This clone was counted once. The J gene is TRBJ1-6, the V gene TRBV9; TRBD1 matches at 8 bases. The V and J ends lost 4 bases and 7 bases, in that order; junction bases with no gene match: 4. Looked up from germline, CDR1 is SGDLS and CDR2 is YYNGEE. CDR3 length: 14 amino acids. The CDR3 DNA reads as TGTGCCAGCAGCTCCCGGACAGGGAATTCACCCCTCCACTTT. Its protein product is CASSSRTGNSPLHF.

The gene calls are TRBV6-4 and TRBJ2-1; 8 bases line up with TRBD2. V dropped 2 bases and J dropped 0; count of bases not matched to a gene: 0. This CDR3 spans 15 amino acids. Germline CDR1 reads MRHNA; CDR2 reads SNTAGT. CDR3 loop: CASSDLAGSYNEQFF. Written as DNA, the CDR3 is TGTGCCAGCAGTGACCTAGCGGGCTCCTACAATGAGCAGTTCTTC.

This rearrangement joins TRBV7-3 to TRBJ1-5; TRBD1 matches at 9 bases. CDR3 length: 15 amino acids. The germline CDR1 and CDR2 sequences are SGHTA and FQGTGA. The DNA for the CDR3 is TGTGCAGCGGGACAGGGCTTATATAGCAATCAGCCCCAGCATTTT. Translation: CAAGQGLYSNQPQHF. Filled out from reference TRBV7-3 and TRBJ1-5, the complete variable domain reads GAGVSQTPSNKVTEKGKYVELRCDPISGHTALYWYRQSLGQGPEFLIYFQGTGAADDSGLPNDRFFAVRPEGSVSTLKIQRTERGDSAVYLCAAGQGLYSNQPQHFGDGTRLSIL.

The chain recombines TRBV6-5 with TRBJ2-7; 11 bases are a match to TRBD2. CDR1 is MNHEY, CDR2 SVGAGI, per germline. V lost 4 bases to trimming and J lost 2 bases; unmatched junction nucleotides: 4. There are 15 residues in the CDR3. DNA of the CDR3: TGTGCCAGCAGTTGGGGGACTAGCGGAGCCTACGAGCAGTACTTC. Translating it yields CASSWGTSGAYEQYF.

The gene calls are TRBV19 and TRBJ1-2; D is unclear. The CDR3 runs 16 residues. V lost 5 bases, J lost 4 bases, and 20 bases lay in between. Germline assignment: CDR1 LNHDA and CDR2 SQIVND (reference sequence). CDR3 in DNA: TGTGCCAGTAGTTCAACCCTCCGGGATCTCCTCTATGGCTACACCTTC. Its protein product is CASSSTLRDLLYGYTF.

In its sample, this clone was seen a few times. This chain connects TRBV18 to TRBJ1-1, with D maybe TRBD1 (5 bases). The CDR3 sequence is 14 residues long. Germline lookup yields CDR1 KGHSH and CDR2 LQKENI. V was shortened by 6 bases and J by 5 bases, with 16 bases between the two germline ends. Written as DNA, the CDR3 is TGTGCCAGCTCTCAAAGTGGGGGGAAGACTGAAGCTTTCTTT. This gives the protein CASSQSGGKTEAFF.

V is TRBV4-1 and J is TRBJ2-1, with D tentatively TRBD2 (5 bases). Trimming took 0 bases from V and 6 from J, leaving 21 bases between them. The CDR3 loop spans 18 amino acids. CDR1 MGHRA and CDR2 YSYEKL come from the germline V gene. CDR3 coding DNA: TGCGCCAGCAGCCAAGATCCAGCTAGCCGAGGTAGGGTCAATGAGCAGTTCTTC. It codes for CASSQDPASRGRVNEQFF.

The chain couples TRBV5-6 to TRBJ2-5; the D gene is possibly TRBD2 (5 bases). Germline values: CDR1 SGHDT, CDR2 YYEEEE. V was clipped by 4 bases and J by 4 bases, with 29 bases between them. CDR3 length: 19 residues. The DNA of the CDR3 is TGTGCCAGCAGCCCACATCCATACCTCGGGCTGAGGGATCGAGAGACCCAGTACTTC. Encoded protein: CASSPHPYLGLRDRETQYF. Drawing the rest from reference TRBV5-6 and TRBJ2-5, the complete variable domain is DAGVTQSPTHLIKTRGQQVTLRCSPKSGHDTVSWYQQALGQGPQFIFQYYEEEERQRGNFPDRFSGHQFPNYSSELNVNALLLGDSALYLCASSPHPYLGLRDRETQYFGPGTRLLVL.

This chain uses TRBV7-2 with TRBJ2-7; 10 nucleotides align to TRBD2. This CDR3 is built from 14 residues. Germline CDR1 is SGHTA and CDR2 is FQGNSA. The V segment lost 7 bases and the J segment 0 bases; nucleotides outside the gene matches: 3. CDR3 amino acids: CASTGTSASYEQYF. The CDR3 bases are TGTGCCAGCACCGGGACTAGCGCCTCCTACGAGCAGTACTTC.